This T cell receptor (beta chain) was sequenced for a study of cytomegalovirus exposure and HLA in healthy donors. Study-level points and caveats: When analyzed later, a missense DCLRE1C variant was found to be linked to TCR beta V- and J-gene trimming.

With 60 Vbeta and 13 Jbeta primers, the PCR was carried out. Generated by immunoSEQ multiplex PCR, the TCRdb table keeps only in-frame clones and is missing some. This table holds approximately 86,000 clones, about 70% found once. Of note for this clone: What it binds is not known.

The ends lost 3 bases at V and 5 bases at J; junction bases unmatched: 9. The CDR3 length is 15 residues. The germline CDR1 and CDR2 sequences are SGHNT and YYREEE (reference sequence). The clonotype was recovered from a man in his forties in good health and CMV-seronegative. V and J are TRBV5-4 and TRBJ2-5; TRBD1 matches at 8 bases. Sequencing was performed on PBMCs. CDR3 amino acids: CASSYRTGRRETQYF. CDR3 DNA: TGTGCCAGCAGCTATAGGACAGGGAGGCGGGAGACCCAGTACTTC.